The clone carrying this T cell receptor (beta chain) has at least ten counts. These data originate in a study of CD8 T cells in ankylosing spondylitis. TCRdb re-derived calls from the 5' RACE reads in MiXCR, one entry per CDR3 protein. The sample carries fewer than 350,000 distinct CDR3 sequences, around 10% recorded once. Germline-derived CDR1 and CDR2 are SGHRS and YFSETQ. There are 15 residues in the CDR3. Deletions cut 5 bases from V and 1 base from J, with 14 bases between. This receptor was taken from a female donor with ankylosing spondylitis or in good health (not recorded which). Input material: blood, either unsorted or a sorted T cell fraction (not recorded which). The chain carries TRBV5-1 and TRBJ2-3; D unclear. CDR3 residues: CASRSPGRGTDTQYF. DNA for the CDR3: TGCGCCAGCAGGTCCCCAGGACGAGGCACAGATACGCAGTATTTT.